These 18 T cell receptor beta chains came from one sample sequenced in a study of a mutant IDH1 vaccine in newly diagnosed glioma (dated by TCRdb to the early 2020s). Interpreted using the paper, the time point label stands for: week 11, during vaccination. A 20-mer mutant IDH1 peptide at 300 micrograms in Montanide made up each vaccine dose, which was injected subcutaneously together with topical imiquimod. To prepare the library, the immunoSEQ multiplex PCR assay was applied. In its TCRdb copy, this immuneACCESS table keeps in-frame sequences only and misses some clones. Where compared with another copy, unresolved V genes explain less than half of these, and the others have no known cause. This sample lists around 60,000 clones; around 84% were detected once. The top ten hold about 9.4% of the sample. No cognate antigen is known for these TCRs. This specimen consisted of PBMCs, obtained from a glioma patient whose treatment included an IDH1 peptide vaccine. The source is a woman between 50 and 59 years old with glioma.

The CDR3 coding sequence is TGTGCCAGCAGCCTTCGTGGGACCCAAGAGACCCAGTACTTC. As protein: CASSLRGTQETQYF. The chain links TRBV7-3 to TRBJ2-5; D may match TRBD1 or TRBD2 (5 bases each). This CDR3 has 14 residues. The germline V and J ends were trimmed by 5 bases and 1 base, with 11 bases remaining between them. The germline V gene has CDR1 SGHTA and CDR2 FQGTGA.

The V gene is TRBV6-4, the J gene TRBJ2-5; TRBD2 matches 9 bases. The CDR3 totals 15 residues. CDR1 is MRHNA and CDR2 is SNTAGT in the germline V gene. The trim removed 7 bases at V and 7 bases at J, leaving 13 bases unmatched. DNA of the CDR3: TGTGCCAGCAATTCCGGGACTAGCCCTGGGCGGACCCAGTACTTC. Translating it yields CASNSGTSPGRTQYF.

This clone occurred a few times. V and J are TRBV27 and TRBJ2-5; 8 positions agree with TRBD1. This CDR3 region has 13 residues. V shed 5 bases and J 6 bases; nucleotides not matched to a gene: 5. CDR1 MNHEY and CDR2 SMNVEV come from the germline V gene (reference sequence). For the CDR3, the DNA is TGTGCCAGCAGTGCGGACAGGGAGCAGACCCAGTACTTC. Amino acid sequence: CASSADREQTQYF.

This chain links TRBV7-2 with TRBJ1-5; 7 positions agree with TRBD1. Germline V lookup: CDR1 SGHTA, CDR2 FQGNSA. Unmatched junction bases numbered 7, after V lost 5 bases and J lost 3 bases. The CDR3 extends over 15 amino acids. This CDR3 is CASSRETGNNQPQHF. CDR3 bases: TGTGCCAGCAGCCGGGAGACAGGGAACAATCAGCCCCAGCATTTT. The whole variable domain, filled in from reference TRBV7-2 and TRBJ1-5, reads GAGVSQSPSNKVTEKGKDVELRCDPISGHTALYWYRQSLGQGLEFLIYFQGNSAPDKSGLPSDRFSAERTGGSVSTLTIQRTQQEDSAVYLCASSRETGNNQPQHFGDGTRLSIL.

V gene TRBV18 combines with J gene TRBJ1-1; tentatively, D is TRBD1 (5 bases). Per the germline V gene, CDR1 is KGHSH and CDR2 is LQKENI. CDR3 length: 13 amino acids. Trimming stripped 5 bases from V and 1 base from J, with 8 bases between. The CDR3 region is CASSNQGNTEAFF. The CDR3 bases are TGTGCCAGCTCAAATCAGGGGAACACTGAAGCTTTCTTT.

This clone was detected only a few times. The V gene is TRBV7-9, the J gene TRBJ1-2; perhaps TRBD1 as D (6 bases). The CDR3 has 13 amino acids. Trimming left V 4 bases short and J 3 bases short, with 9 bases between. Germline CDR1 SEHNR, CDR2 FQNEAQ (reference sequence). The CDR3 reads CASSYTGHYGYTF. CDR3 nucleotide sequence: TGTGCCAGCAGCTACACAGGGCACTATGGCTACACCTTC.

This chain joins TRBV18 and TRBJ1-5; possible D gene TRBD1, 6 bases. The CDR3 runs to 14 residues. Germline-derived CDR1 and CDR2 are KGHSH and LQKENI. V was cut by 3 bases and J by 6 bases, with 12 bases left in between. The chain's CDR3 is CASSPGTGPQPQHF. The CDR3 DNA is TGTGCCAGCTCACCGGGAACAGGGCCTCAGCCCCAGCATTTT.

This clone was detected only a few times. The V and J genes are TRBV7-2 and TRBJ2-7; D is possibly TRBD1 or TRBD2 (5 bases each). The germline V gene has CDR1 SGHTA and CDR2 FQGNSA. V lost 2 bases and J 7 bases, leaving 18 bases between the germline ends. There are 15 residues in the CDR3. In nucleotides, the CDR3 is TGTGCCAGCAGCTTACAACCGGGACGGCGCGCTGAGCAGTACTTC. This gives the protein CASSLQPGRRAEQYF.

The V gene is TRBV10-3, the J gene TRBJ2-3; D uncertain. Germline CDR1 reads ENHRY; CDR2 reads SYGVKD. V was trimmed by 2 bases and J by 0 bases, leaving 3 bases between them. The CDR3 is 13 amino acids. The CDR3: CAISELSTDTQYF. The CDR3 nucleotides are TGTGCCATCAGTGAGCTGAGCACAGATACGCAGTATTTT.

This chain connects TRBV10-2 to TRBJ2-7; no firm D call. CDR1 and CDR2 (germline): WSHSY, SAAADI. The ends were cut back, 4 bases at V and 2 bases at J, with 6 bases in the middle. The CDR3 length is 12 residues. The CDR3 nucleotides are TGCGCCAGCAGTGCCAGACCCTACGAGCAGTACTTC. It encodes CASSARPYEQYF.

The chain links TRBV7-2 to TRBJ1-5; D perhaps matches TRBD1 (5 bases). The length of the CDR3 is 14 residues. Trimming cost V 3 bases and J 6 bases, with 12 bases left between them. Germline values: CDR1 SGHTA, CDR2 FQGNSA. DNA for the CDR3: TGTGCCAGCAGCTTTCTCCAGGGAGGTCAGCCCCAGCATTTT. Amino acids: CASSFLQGGQPQHF.

The chain recombines TRBV6-1 with TRBJ1-5; D may be TRBD1 (6 bases). The CDR3 runs 14 residues. Trimming stripped 7 bases from V and 6 bases from J, with 16 bases between. Per germline, CDR1 MNHNS and CDR2 SASEGT. The CDR3 region has the DNA TGTGCCAGCACCTGGACGGGGGCCACTCAGCCCCAGCATTTT. Translation: CASTWTGATQPQHF.

The V and J genes are TRBV13 and TRBJ2-7, with D possibly TRBD2 on 6 matching bases. This CDR3 has 14 residues. Trimming took 2 bases from V and 3 from J, leaving 11 bases between them. CDR1 PRHDT and CDR2 FYEKMQ come from the germline V gene (reference sequence). This chain's CDR3 is CASSLSEGNYEQYF. The CDR3 coding sequence is TGTGCCAGCAGCTTATCGGAGGGGAACTACGAGCAGTACTTC.

A remark on this clone: A read error may produce the germline difference seen at one junction end. The rearrangement uses TRBV30 and TRBJ1-1, with 7 nucleotides matching TRBD1. CDR1 and CDR2 from the germline V gene are GTSNPN and SVGIG (reference sequence). The CDR3 length is 14 residues. The CDR3 nucleotides read TGTGCCTGGACCGGGGGAACAGGGGACACTGAGGCTTTCTTT. Its protein is CAWTGGTGDTEAFF. Full variable domain (missing parts from reference TRBV30 and TRBJ1-1): SQTIHQWPATLVQPVGSPLSLECTVEGTSNPNLYWYRQAAGRGLQLLFYSVGIGQISSEVPQNLSASRPQDRQFILSSKKLLLSDSGFYLCAWTGGTGDTEAFFGQGTRLTVV.

This clone was detected only a few times. The J gene is TRBJ1-5, the V gene TRBV7-9; D is unresolved. Trimming left V 1 base short and J 7 bases short, with 11 bases between. The germline gives CDR1 SEHNR, CDR2 FQNEAQ (reference sequence). The CDR3 has 14 amino acids. The CDR3 bases are TGTGCCAGCAGCTTAGGGTCGTCCGAACAGCCCCAGCATTTT. It codes for CASSLGSSEQPQHF.

The chain joins TRBV5-1 to TRBJ1-4, with 12 bases lining up with TRBD1. This CDR3 region has 16 residues. The germline V gene encodes CDR1 SGHRS and CDR2 YFSETQ. Trimming at V came to 1 base and at J to 8 bases, leaving 6 bases not matched to a gene. The chain's CDR3 is CASSLTLGQGAEKLFF. CDR3 coding DNA: TGCGCCAGCAGCTTGACCTTGGGACAGGGGGCAGAAAAACTGTTTTTT.

The V call is TRBV5-1, the J call TRBJ1-6; D uncertain. Germline assignment: CDR1 SGHRS and CDR2 YFSETQ. Trimming removed 0 bases at V and 9 bases at J, with 10 bases between. This CDR3 is 14 amino acids long. For the CDR3, the DNA is TGCGCCAGCAGCTTGGGGGGTAATGGTTCACCCCTCCACTTT. Protein: CASSLGGNGSPLHF.

V usage is TRBV9 and J usage is TRBJ1-4, with 11 bases lining up with TRBD1. The CDR3 contains 17 residues. V lost 4 bases, J lost 5 bases, and 10 bases stayed unmatched. CDR1 is SGDLS, CDR2 YYNGEE, per germline. The CDR3 sequence is CASSLGQGASLNEKLFF. The CDR3 nucleotides are TGTGCCAGCAGCTTAGGACAGGGGGCTTCCCTCAATGAAAAACTGTTTTTT.